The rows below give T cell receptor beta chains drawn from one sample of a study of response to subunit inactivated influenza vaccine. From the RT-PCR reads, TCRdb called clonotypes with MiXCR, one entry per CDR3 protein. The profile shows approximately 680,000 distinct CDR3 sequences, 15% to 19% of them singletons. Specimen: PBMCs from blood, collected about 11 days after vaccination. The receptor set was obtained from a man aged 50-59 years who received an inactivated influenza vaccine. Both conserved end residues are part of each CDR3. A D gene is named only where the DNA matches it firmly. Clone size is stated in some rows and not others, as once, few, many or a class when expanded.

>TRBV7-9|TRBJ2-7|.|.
CASSFLQYEQYF
TGTGCCAGCAGCTTTCTCCAGTACGAGCAGTACTTC
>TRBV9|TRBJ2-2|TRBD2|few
CASSAQLAGWTGELFF
TGTGCCAGCAGCGCCCAACTAGCGGGATGGACCGGGGAGCTGTTTTTT
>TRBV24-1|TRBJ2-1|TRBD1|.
CATSDSGTVYNEQFF
TGTGCCACCAGTGATTCCGGGACAGTCTACAATGAGCAGTTCTTC
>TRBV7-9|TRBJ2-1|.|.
CASSLEKNEQFF
TGTGCCAGCAGCTTAGAAAAGAATGAGCAGTTCTTC
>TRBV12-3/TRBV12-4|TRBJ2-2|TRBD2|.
CASSTRSGRATGELFF
TGTGCCAGCAGTACGCGAAGCGGGAGGGCCACGGGGGAGCTGTTTTTT
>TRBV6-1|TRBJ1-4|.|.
CASSEGPGNEKLFF
TGTGCCAGCAGCGAGGGTCCGGGTAATGAAAAACTGTTTTTT
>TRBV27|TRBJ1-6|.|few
CASSRAAFGSPLHF
TGTGCCAGCAGCCGGGCGGCTTTCGGTTCACCCCTCCACTTT
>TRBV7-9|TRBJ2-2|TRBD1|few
CASSVTGVGELFF
TGTGCCAGCAGCGTTACAGGGGTCGGGGAGCTGTTTTTT
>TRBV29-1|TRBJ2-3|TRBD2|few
CSVVALADIGYGDTQYF
TGCAGCGTTGTTGCACTAGCGGACATTGGATATGGAGATACGCAGTATTTT
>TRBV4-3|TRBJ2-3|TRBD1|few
CASSQGGTASDTQYF
TGCGCCAGCAGCCAAGGAGGGACAGCCTCAGATACGCAGTATTTT
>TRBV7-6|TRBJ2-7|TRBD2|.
CASSFQRGITYEQYF
TGTGCCAGCAGCTTCCAGCGGGGGATTACCTACGAGCAGTACTTC
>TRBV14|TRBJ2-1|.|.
CASSQDLGVEQFF
TGTGCCAGCAGCCAAGATCTTGGCGTTGAGCAGTTCTTC
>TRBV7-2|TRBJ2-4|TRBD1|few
CASSPRGLQNIQYF
TGTGCCAGCAGTCCAAGGGGGCTTCAAAACATTCAGTACTTC
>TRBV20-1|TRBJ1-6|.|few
CSARETGYNSPLHF
TGCAGTGCTAGGGAGACAGGCTATAATTCACCCCTCCACTTT
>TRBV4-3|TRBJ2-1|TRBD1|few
CASSQNRGSYNEQFF
TGCGCCAGCAGCCAAAACAGGGGCTCCTACAATGAGCAGTTCTTC
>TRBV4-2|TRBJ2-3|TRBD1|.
CASGSTGWTDTQYF
TGTGCCAGCGGCTCGACAGGGTGGACAGATACGCAGTATTTT
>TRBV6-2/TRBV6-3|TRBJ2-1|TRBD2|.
CASSYPGTSGGAWNEQFF
TGTGCCAGCAGTTACCCCGGCACTAGCGGGGGGGCCTGGAATGAGCAGTTCTTC
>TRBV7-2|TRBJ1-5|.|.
CASSAQRNQPQHF
TGTGCCAGCAGCGCGCAGAGGAATCAGCCCCAGCATTTT
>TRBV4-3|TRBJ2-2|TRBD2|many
CASSQGVRLAGGPTGELFF
TGCGCCAGCAGCCAAGGGGTTCGACTAGCGGGAGGCCCCACCGGGGAGCTGTTTTTT
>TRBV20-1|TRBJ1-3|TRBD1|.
CSARDFDRGANTIYF
TGCAGTGCTAGAGATTTCGACAGGGGGGCCAACACCATATATTTT
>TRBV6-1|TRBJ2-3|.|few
CASGRNGGQIDTQYF
TGTGCCAGCGGACGGAACGGGGGCCAGATAGATACGCAGTATTTT
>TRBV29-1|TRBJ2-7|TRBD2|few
CSAASGVHEQYF
TGCAGCGCGGCTAGCGGGGTCCACGAGCAGTACTTC
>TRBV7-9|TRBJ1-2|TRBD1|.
CASSPSTGGAGYTF
TGTGCCAGCAGCCCATCAACAGGGGGCGCGGGCTACACCTTC
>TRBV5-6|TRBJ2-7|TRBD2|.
CASSLDLAGGEQYF
TGTGCCAGCAGCTTGGATCTAGCGGGGGGCGAGCAGTACTTC
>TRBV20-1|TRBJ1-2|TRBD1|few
CSAAHFSGQGSYGYTF
TGCAGTGCTGCGCACTTTTCGGGACAGGGGTCCTATGGCTACACCTTC
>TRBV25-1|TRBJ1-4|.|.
CASLRRFFEKLFF
TGTGCCAGCCTGCGACGGTTCTTTGAAAAACTGTTTTTT
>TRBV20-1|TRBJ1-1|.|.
CSARDLGPGAFF
TGCAGTGCTAGAGATCTAGGGCCGGGGGCTTTCTTT
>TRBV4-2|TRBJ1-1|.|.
CASSPNWGEMNTEAFF
TGTGCCAGCAGCCCTAATTGGGGCGAAATGAACACTGAAGCTTTCTTT
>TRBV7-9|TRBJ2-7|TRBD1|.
CASSHTGTESNEQYF
TGTGCCAGCAGCCACACCGGGACAGAGTCCAACGAGCAGTACTTC
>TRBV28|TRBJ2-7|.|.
CASRGAGPSGEQYF
TGTGCCAGCAGGGGGGCAGGGCCCTCCGGGGAGCAGTACTTC
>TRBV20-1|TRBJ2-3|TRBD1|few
CSAQDRATRTDTQYF
TGCAGTGCTCAAGACAGGGCGACGAGAACAGATACGCAGTATTTT
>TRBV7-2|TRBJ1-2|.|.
CAIPGGSGYTF
TGTGCCATCCCGGGGGGATCTGGCTACACCTTC
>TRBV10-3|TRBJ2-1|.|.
CAISESGSSYNEQFF
TGTGCCATCAGTGAGTCCGGGAGCTCCTACAATGAGCAGTTCTTC
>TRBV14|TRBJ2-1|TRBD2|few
CASSFGTSGSYEQFF
TGTGCCAGCAGCTTTGGGACTAGCGGGAGCTATGAGCAGTTCTTC
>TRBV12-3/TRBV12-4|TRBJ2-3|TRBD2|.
CASRTPGGQDTQYF
TGTGCCAGCAGGACCCCGGGGGGGCAAGATACGCAGTATTTT
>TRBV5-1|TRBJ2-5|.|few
CASSWGGTLNQETQYF
TGCGCCAGCAGCTGGGGCGGGACACTAAACCAAGAGACCCAGTACTTC
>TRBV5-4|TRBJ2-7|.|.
CASSAGAGSYEQYF
TGTGCCAGCAGCGCCGGGGCAGGTAGCTACGAGCAGTACTTC
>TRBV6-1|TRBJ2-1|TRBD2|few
CASNLASGFGNEQFF
TGTGCCAGCAACCTGGCTAGCGGCTTTGGGAATGAGCAGTTCTTC